The clone carrying this T cell receptor (beta chain) was counted a few times. This CDR3 has 15 amino acids. Trimming took 4 bases from V and 0 from J, leaving 10 bases between them. The germline CDR1 and CDR2 sequences are SGHRS and YFSETQ. A second PCR of about 7 to 12 cycles used a sample-barcoded 5' primer and a J-beta primer mix. Each CDR3 protein gets one entry after TCRdb re-called the 5' RACE reads with MiXCR. The table shows 750,000 to 1,000,000 distinct CDR3 sequences, with about 28% occurring only once. Each individual donor underwent a draw of 8 to 10 milliliters of peripheral blood. This record belongs to a study of blood T cells in healthy people across ages. These same data were also listed under a study on T cells of mothers and their children. That investigation notes: The overlap seen between related mothers and children slightly exceeded that of unrelated pairs, though not significantly.

Sequencing was carried out using blood. This clonotype was sampled from a woman in her thirties or forties in good health. The chain recombines TRBV5-1 with TRBJ1-4; maybe TRBD1 (5 bases). This CDR3 is CASSRDGATNEKLFF. The CDR3 coding sequence is TGCGCCAGCAGCCGGGACGGCGCAACTAATGAAAAACTGTTTTTT.